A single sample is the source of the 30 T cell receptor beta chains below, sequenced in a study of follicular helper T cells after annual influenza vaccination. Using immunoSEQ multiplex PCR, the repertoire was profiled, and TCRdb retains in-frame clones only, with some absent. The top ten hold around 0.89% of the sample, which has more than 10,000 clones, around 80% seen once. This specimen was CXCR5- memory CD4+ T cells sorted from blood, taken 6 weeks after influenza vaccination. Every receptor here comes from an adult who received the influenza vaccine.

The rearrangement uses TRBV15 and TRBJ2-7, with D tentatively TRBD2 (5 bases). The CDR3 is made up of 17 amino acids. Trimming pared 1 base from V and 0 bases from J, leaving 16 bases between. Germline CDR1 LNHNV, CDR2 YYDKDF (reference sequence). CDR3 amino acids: CATSRAVLDGISYEQYF. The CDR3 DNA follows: TGTGCCACCAGCAGAGCTGTTTTGGACGGGATCTCCTACGAGCAGTACTTC.

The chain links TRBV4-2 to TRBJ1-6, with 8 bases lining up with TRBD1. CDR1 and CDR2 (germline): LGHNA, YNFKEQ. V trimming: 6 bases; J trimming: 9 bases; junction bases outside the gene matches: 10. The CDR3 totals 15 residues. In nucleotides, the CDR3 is TGTGCCAGCAGTTCCCCGGGGACAGGAGGTTCACCCCTCCACTTT. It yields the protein CASSSPGTGGSPLHF.

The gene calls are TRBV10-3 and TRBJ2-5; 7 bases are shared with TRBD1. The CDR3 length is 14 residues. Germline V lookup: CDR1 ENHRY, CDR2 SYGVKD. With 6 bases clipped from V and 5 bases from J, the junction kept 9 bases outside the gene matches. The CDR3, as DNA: TGTGCCATCAGCCTTGGACAGGTCCGGGAGACCCAGTACTTC. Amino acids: CAISLGQVRETQYF.

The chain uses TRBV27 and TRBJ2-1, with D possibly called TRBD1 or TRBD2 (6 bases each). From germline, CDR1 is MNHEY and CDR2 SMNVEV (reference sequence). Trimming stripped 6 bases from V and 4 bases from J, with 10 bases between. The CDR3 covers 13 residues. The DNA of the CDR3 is TGTGCCAGCAGGCGGGACATTTACAATGAGCAGTTCTTC. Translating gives CASRRDIYNEQFF.

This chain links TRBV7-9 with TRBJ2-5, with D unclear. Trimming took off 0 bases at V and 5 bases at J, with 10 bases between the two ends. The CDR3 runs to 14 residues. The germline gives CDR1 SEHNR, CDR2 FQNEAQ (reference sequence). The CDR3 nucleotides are TGTGCCAGCAGCTTAGCCACAAAAAAGGAGACCCAGTACTTC. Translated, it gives CASSLATKKETQYF.

The DNA for the CDR3 is TGTGCCAGCAGCGGGCGGGGGGAAGGAGATACGCAGTATTTT. As protein: CASSGRGEGDTQYF. The rearrangement uses TRBV9 and TRBJ2-3, with TRBD2 identical over 8 bases. V gave up 3 bases and J gave up 5 bases; unmatched junction bases: 5. The germline CDR1 and CDR2 sequences are SGDLS and YYNGEE. This CDR3 is 14 amino acids long. The variable domain in full, completed from reference TRBV9 and TRBJ2-3, reads DSGVTQTPKHLITATGQRVTLRCSPRSGDLSVYWYQQSLDQGLQFLIQYYNGEERAKGNILERFSAQQFPDLHSELNLSSLELGDSALYFCASSGRGEGDTQYFGPGTRLTVL.

CDR3: CASSLRGGGNQPQHF. In DNA, the CDR3 is TGTGCCAGTAGTTTGAGGGGAGGGGGCAATCAGCCCCAGCATTTT. This chain links TRBV19 with TRBJ1-5, with a possible D match to TRBD1 (5 bases). Germline lookup yields CDR1 LNHDA and CDR2 SQIVND (reference sequence). V lost 5 bases and J lost 2, with 13 bases in between. The CDR3 loop spans 15 amino acids.

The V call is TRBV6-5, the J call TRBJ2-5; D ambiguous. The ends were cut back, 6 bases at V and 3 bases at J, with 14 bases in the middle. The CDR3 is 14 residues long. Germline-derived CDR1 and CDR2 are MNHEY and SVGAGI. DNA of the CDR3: TGTGCCAGCAGCGAATGGCAGGCAGAAGAGACCCAGTACTTC. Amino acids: CASSEWQAEETQYF.

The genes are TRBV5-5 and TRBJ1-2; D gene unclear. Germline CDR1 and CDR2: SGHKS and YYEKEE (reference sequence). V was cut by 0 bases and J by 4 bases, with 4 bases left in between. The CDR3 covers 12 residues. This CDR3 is CASSLVTYGYTF. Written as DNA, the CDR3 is TGTGCCAGCAGCTTGGTGACCTATGGCTACACCTTC.

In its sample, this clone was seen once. The CDR3 loop reads CASSLMSSGGAWETQYF. CDR3 in DNA: TGTGCCAGCAGCTTAATGTCCAGCGGGGGGGCCTGGGAGACCCAGTACTTC. V gene TRBV7-6 combines with J gene TRBJ2-5; 10 bases align to TRBD2. V was clipped by 2 bases and J by 5 bases; unmatched bases: 11. The length of the CDR3 is 17 residues. From germline, CDR1 is SGHVS and CDR2 FNYEAQ.

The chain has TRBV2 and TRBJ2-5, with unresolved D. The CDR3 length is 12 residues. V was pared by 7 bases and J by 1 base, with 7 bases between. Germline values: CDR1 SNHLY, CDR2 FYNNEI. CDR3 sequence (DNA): TGTGCCAGCAAGGGATCCCAAGAGACCCAGTACTTC. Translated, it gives CASKGSQETQYF.

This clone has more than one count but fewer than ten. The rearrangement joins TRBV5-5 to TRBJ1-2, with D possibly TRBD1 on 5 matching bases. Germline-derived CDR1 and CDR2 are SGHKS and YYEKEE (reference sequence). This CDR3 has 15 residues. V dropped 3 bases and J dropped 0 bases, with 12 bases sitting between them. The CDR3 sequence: CASSSAGSTNYGYTF. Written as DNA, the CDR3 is TGTGCCAGCAGCTCTGCAGGGAGTACTAACTATGGCTACACCTTC.

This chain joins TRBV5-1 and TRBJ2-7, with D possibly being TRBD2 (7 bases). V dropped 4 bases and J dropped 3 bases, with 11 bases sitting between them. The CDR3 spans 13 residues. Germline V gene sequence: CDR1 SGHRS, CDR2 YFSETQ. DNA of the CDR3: TGCGCCAGCAGCAGCGGGACAAGCTACGAGCAGTACTTC. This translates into CASSSGTSYEQYF.

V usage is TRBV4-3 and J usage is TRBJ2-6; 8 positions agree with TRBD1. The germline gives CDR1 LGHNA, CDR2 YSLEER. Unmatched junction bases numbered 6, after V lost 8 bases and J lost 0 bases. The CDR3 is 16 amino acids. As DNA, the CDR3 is TGCGCCAGCGCTAGGGACAGGAGCTCTGGGGCCAACGTCCTGACTTTC. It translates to CASARDRSSGANVLTF.

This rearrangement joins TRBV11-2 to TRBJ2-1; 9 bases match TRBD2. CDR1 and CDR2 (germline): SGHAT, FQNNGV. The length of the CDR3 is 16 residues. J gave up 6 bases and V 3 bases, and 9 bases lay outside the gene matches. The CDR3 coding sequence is TGTGCCAGCAGCTTCGGGCGGGGGGGTGATTCCAATGAGCAGTTCTTC. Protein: CASSFGRGGDSNEQFF.

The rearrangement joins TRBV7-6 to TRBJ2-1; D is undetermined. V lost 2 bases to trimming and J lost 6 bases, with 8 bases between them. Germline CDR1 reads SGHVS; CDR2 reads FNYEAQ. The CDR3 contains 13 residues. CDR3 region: CASSLTGANEQFF. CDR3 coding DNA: TGTGCCAGCAGCTTAACCGGAGCCAATGAGCAGTTCTTC.

CDR3 nucleotide sequence: TGTGCCAGCAGCAGCGGGACTAGCGGGGGGGCCACCGGGGAGCTGTTTTTT. This codes for CASSSGTSGGATGELFF. The chain joins TRBV5-4 to TRBJ2-2; 16 bases map to TRBD2. CDR1 is SGHNT, CDR2 YYREEE, per germline (reference sequence). J lost 4 bases, V lost 4 bases, and 4 bases had no gene match. This CDR3 is built from 17 residues.

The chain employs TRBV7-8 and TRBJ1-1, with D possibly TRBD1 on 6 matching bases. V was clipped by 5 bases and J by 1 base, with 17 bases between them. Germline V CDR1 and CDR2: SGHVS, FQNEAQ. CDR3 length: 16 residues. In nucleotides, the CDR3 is TGTGCCAGCAGCCCTCTCTCGACAGGAGGGAACACTGAAGCTTTCTTT. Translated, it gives CASSPLSTGGNTEAFF.

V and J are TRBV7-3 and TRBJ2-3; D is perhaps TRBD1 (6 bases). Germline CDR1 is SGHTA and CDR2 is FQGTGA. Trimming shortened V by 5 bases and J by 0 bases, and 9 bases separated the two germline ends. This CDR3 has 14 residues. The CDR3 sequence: CASSLGQSTDTQYF. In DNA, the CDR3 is TGTGCCAGCAGCCTAGGACAGAGCACAGATACGCAGTATTTT.

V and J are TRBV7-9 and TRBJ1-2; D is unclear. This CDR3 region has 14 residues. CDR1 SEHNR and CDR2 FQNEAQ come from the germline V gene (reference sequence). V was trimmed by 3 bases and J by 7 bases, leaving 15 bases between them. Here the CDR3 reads CASSFDTVTVGYTF. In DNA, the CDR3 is TGTGCCAGCAGCTTCGATACGGTAACGGTTGGCTACACCTTC.

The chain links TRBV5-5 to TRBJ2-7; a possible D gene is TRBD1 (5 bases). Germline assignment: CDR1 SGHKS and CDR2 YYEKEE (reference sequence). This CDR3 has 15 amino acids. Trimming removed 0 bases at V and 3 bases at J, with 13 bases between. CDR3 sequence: CASSLAPGWIYEQYF. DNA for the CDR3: TGTGCCAGCAGCTTGGCTCCAGGGTGGATCTACGAGCAGTACTTC.

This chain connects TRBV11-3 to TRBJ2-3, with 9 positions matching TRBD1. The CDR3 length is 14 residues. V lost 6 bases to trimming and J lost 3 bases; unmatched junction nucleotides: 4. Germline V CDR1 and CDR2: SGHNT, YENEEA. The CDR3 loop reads CASRPGQGTDTQYF. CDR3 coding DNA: TGTGCCAGCAGACCAGGACAGGGGACAGATACGCAGTATTTT.

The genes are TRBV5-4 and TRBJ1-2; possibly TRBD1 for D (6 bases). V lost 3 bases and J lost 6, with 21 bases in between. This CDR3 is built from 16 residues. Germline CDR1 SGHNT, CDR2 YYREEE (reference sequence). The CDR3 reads CASSSSLGGRENGYTF. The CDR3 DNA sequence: TGTGCCAGCAGCTCCAGTCTTGGGGGGCGCGAGAATGGCTACACCTTC.

The CDR3 DNA sequence: TGTGCCAGCAGTATCACTTTGCCCGGAAATGAAAAACTGTTTTTT. It specifies CASSITLPGNEKLFF. This chain links TRBV25-1 with TRBJ1-4, with D unresolved. Trimming shortened V by 5 bases and J by 5 bases, and 15 bases separated the two germline ends. The CDR3 spans 15 residues. Germline CDR1 MGHDK, CDR2 SYGVNS. Variable domain in full (rest from reference TRBV25-1 and TRBJ1-4): EADIYQTPRYLVIGTGKKITLECSQTMGHDKMYWYQQDPGMELHLIHYSYGVNSTEKGDLSSESTVSRIRTEHFPLTLESARPSHTSQYLCASSITLPGNEKLFFGSGTQLSVL.

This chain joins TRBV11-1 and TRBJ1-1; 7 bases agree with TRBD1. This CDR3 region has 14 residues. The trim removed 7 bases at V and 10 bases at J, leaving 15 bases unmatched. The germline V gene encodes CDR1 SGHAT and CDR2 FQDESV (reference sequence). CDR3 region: CASNPGGLRGVAFF. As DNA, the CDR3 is TGTGCCAGCAACCCAGGGGGTCTTCGGGGTGTAGCTTTCTTT.

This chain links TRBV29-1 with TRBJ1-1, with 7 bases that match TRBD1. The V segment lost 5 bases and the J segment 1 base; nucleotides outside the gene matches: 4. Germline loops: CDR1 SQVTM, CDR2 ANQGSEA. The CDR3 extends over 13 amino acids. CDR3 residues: CSVTDRKNTEAFF. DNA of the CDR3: TGCAGCGTTACGGACAGGAAGAACACTGAAGCTTTCTTT.

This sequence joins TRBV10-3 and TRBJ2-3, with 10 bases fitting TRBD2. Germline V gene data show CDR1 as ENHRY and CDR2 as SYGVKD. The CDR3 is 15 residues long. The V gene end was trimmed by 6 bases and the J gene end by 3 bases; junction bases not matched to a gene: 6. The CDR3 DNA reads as TGTGCCATCAGACCGGAGCGGGGGGGTACAGATACGCAGTATTTT. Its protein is CAIRPERGGTDTQYF.

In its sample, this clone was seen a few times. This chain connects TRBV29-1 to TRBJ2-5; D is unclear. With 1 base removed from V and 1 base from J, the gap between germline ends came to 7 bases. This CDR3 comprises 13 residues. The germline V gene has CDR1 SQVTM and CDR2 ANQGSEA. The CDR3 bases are TGCAGCGTTGAAGGAGGAGCCCAAGAGACCCAGTACTTC. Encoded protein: CSVEGGAQETQYF.

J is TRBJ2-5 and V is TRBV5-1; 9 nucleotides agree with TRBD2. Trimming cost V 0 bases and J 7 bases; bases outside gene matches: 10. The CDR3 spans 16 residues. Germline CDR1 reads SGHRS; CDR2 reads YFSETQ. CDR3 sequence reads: CASSLGLLAGFVTQYF. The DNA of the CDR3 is TGCGCCAGCAGCTTGGGGCTGCTAGCGGGGTTTGTGACCCAGTACTTC.

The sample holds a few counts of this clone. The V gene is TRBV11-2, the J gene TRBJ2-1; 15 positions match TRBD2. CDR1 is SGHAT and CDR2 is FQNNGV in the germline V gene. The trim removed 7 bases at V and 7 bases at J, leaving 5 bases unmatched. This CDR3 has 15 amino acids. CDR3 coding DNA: TGTGCCAGCACAGGACTAGCGGGGGGGTTGAATGAGCAGTTCTTC. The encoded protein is CASTGLAGGLNEQFF.